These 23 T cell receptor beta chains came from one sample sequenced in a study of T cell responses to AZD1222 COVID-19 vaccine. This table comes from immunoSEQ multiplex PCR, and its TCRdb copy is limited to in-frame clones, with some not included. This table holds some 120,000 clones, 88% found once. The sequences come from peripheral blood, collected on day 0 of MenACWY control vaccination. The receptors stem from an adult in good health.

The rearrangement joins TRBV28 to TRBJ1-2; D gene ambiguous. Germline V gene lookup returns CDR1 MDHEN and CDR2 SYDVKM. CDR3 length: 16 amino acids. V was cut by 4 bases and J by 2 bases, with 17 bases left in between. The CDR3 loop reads CASSYPRVGGNYGYTF. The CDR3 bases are TGTGCCAGCAGTTACCCGCGGGTGGGAGGGAACTATGGCTACACCTTC.

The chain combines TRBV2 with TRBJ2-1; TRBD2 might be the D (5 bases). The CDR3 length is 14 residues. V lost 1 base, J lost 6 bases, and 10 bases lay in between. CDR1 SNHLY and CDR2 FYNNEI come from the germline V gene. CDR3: CASSEGRWANEQFF. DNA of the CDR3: TGTGCCAGCAGTGAAGGGAGGTGGGCCAATGAGCAGTTCTTC.

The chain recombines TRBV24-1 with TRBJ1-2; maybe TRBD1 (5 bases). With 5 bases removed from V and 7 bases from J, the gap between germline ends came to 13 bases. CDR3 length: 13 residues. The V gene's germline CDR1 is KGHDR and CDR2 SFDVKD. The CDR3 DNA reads TGTGCCACCAGTGTGGGGGGGATCGGTGGCTACACCTTC. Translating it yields CATSVGGIGGYTF.

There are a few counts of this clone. The CDR3 coding sequence is TGCGCCAGCAGCGGACTAGCGGGAGTGGAGTACTTC. Translated: CASSGLAGVEYF. This sequence joins TRBV10-2 and TRBJ2-7, with TRBD2 matching 13 bases. Per the germline V gene, CDR1 is WSHSY and CDR2 is SAAADI. CDR3 length: 12 residues. V was clipped by 6 bases and J by 11 bases; unmatched bases: 4.

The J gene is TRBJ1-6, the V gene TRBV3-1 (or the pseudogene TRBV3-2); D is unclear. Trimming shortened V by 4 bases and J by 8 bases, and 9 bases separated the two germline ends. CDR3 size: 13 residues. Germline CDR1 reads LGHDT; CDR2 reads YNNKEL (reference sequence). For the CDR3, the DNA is TGTGCCAGCAGCCCCAGGACGGATTCACCCCTCCACTTT. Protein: CASSPRTDSPLHF.

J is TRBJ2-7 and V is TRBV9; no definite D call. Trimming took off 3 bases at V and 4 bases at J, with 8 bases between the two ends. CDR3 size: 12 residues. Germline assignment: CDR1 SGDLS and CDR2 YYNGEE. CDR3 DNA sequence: TGTGCCAGCAGCGGGAAAGGGTACGAGCAGTACTTC. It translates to CASSGKGYEQYF.

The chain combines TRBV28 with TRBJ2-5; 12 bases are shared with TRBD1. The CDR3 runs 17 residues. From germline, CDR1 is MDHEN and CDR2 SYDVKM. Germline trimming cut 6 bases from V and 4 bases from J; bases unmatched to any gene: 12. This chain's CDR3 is CASRNILGQGAGETQYF. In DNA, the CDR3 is TGTGCCAGCAGAAATATACTGGGACAGGGGGCAGGAGAGACCCAGTACTTC.

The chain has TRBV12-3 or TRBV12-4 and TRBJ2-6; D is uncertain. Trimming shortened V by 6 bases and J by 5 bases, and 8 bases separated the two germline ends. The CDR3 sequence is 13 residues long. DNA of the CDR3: TGTGCCAGCAGCCCTCGTTGGGCCAACGTCCTGACTTTC. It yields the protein CASSPRWANVLTF.

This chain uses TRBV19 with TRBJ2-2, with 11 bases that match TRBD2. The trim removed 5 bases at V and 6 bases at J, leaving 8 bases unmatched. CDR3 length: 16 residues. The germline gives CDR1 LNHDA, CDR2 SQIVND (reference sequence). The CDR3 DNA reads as TGTGCCAGTAGTCTCACTAGCGGGAGTGGCCCCGGGGAGCTGTTTTTT. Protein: CASSLTSGSGPGELFF.

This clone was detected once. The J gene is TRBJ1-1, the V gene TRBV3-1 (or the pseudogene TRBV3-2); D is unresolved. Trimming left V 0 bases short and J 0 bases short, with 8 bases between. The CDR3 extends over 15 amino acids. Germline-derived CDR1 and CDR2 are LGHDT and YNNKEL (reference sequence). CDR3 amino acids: CASSQDLGMNTEAFF. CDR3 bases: TGTGCCAGCAGCCAAGATTTGGGGATGAACACTGAAGCTTTCTTT.

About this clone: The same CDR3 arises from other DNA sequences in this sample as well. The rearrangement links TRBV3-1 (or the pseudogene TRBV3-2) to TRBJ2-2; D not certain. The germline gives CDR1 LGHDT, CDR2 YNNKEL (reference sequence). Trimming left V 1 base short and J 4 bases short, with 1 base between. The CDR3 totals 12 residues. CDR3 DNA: TGTGCCAGCAGCCAAGGCACCGGGGAGCTGTTTTTT. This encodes CASSQGTGELFF.

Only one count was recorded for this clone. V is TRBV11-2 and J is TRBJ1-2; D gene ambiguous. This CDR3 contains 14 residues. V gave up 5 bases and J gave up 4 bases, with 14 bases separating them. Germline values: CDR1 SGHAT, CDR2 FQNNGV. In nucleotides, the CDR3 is TGTGCCAGCAGCCCCCCTGGACGTCCCTATGGCTACACCTTC. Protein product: CASSPPGRPYGYTF.

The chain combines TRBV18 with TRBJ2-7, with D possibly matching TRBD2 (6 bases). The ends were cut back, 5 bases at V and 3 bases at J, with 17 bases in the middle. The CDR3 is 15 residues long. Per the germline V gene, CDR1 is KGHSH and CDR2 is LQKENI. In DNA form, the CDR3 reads TGTGCCAGCTCATCCCTAGTGGGAGGAGGCTACGAGCAGTACTTC. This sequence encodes CASSSLVGGGYEQYF. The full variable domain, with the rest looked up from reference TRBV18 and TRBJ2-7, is NAGVMQNPRHLVRRRGQEARLRCSPMKGHSHVYWYRQLPEEGLKFMVYLQKENIIDESGMPKERFSAEFPKEGPSILRIQQVVRGDSAAYFCASSSLVGGGYEQYFGPGTRLTVT.

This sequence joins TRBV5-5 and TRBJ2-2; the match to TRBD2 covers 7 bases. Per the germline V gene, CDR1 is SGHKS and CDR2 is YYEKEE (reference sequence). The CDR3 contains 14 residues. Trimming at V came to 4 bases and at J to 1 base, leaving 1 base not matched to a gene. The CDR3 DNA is TGTGCCAGCAGCGGCGGGGGGAACACCGGGGAGCTGTTTTTT. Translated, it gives CASSGGGNTGELFF.

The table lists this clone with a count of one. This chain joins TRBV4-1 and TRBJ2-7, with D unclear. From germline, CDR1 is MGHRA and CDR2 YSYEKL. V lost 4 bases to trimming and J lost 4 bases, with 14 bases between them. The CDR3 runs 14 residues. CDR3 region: CASSRDELLYEQYF. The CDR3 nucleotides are TGCGCCAGCAGCCGAGACGAACTTCTTTACGAGCAGTACTTC.

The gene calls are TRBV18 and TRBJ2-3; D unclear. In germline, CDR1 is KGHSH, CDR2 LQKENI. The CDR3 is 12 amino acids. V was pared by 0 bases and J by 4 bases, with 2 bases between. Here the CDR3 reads CASSPPSDTQYF. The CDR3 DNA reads TGTGCCAGCTCACCACCCTCAGATACGCAGTATTTT.

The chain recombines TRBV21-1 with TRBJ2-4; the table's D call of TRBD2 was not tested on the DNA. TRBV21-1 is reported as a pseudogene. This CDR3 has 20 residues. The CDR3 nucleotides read TGTGCCAGCAGCAAGGGGCCGGGACTAGCGGATTATCTAGCCAAAAACATTCAGTACTTC. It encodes CASSKGPGLADYLAKNIQYF.

Written as DNA, the CDR3 is TGTGCCAGCAGCTTTAGCAATCAGCCCCAGCATTTT. It specifies CASSFSNQPQHF. The rearrangement links TRBV7-9 to TRBJ1-5, with D uncertain. CDR1 and CDR2 (germline): SEHNR, FQNEAQ (reference sequence). The CDR3 has 12 amino acids. Trimming cost V 3 bases and J 0 bases, with 0 bases left between them. Combining the CDR3 with reference TRBV7-9 and TRBJ1-5 gives the whole variable domain DTGVSQNPRHKITKRGQNVTFRCDPISEHNRLYWYRQTLGQGPEFLTYFQNEAQLEKSRLLSDRFSAERPKGSFSTLEIQRTEQGDSAMYLCASSFSNQPQHFGDGTRLSIL.

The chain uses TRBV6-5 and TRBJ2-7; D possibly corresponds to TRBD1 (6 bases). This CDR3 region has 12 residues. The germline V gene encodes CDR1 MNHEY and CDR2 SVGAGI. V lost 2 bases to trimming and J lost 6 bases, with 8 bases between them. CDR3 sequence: CASSYVGAEQYF. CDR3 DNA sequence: TGTGCCAGCAGTTACGTGGGGGCCGAGCAGTACTTC.

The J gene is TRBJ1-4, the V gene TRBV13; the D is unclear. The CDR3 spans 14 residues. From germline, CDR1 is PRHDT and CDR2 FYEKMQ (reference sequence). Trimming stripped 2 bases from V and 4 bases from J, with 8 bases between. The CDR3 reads CASSLWQDNEKLFF. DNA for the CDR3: TGTGCCAGCAGCTTATGGCAGGATAATGAAAAACTGTTTTTT.

The CDR3 DNA is TGTGCCAGCAGTACCACCCCGCCAGGGCATTATGGCTACACCTTC. Translated: CASSTTPPGHYGYTF. The rearrangement links TRBV27 to TRBJ1-2; TRBD1 is a possible D gene (5 bases). V was trimmed by 5 bases and J by 5 bases, leaving 18 bases between them. The CDR3 contains 15 residues. Per the germline V gene, CDR1 is MNHEY and CDR2 is SMNVEV (reference sequence).

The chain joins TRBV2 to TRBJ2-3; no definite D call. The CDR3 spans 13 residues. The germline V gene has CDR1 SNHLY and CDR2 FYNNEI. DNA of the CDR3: TGTGCACGTGGTGGGGTTCTCACAGATACGCAGTATTTT. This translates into CARGGVLTDTQYF.

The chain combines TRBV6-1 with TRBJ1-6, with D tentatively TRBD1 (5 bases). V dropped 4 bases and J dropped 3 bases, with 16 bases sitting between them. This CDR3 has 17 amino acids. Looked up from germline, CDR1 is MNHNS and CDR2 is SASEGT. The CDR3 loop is CASSVTWDVVYNSPLHF. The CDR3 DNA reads TGTGCCAGCAGTGTCACGTGGGACGTAGTCTATAATTCACCCCTCCACTTT.